This TCR beta chain is from a study of cytomegalovirus exposure and HLA in healthy donors (TCRdb year 2017). Study-level background: An earlier analysis of more than 550 of the donors reported 276 Gb of sequence data and around 100 million unique TCR beta sequences obtained from approximately 180 million T cells. An early release covering 550 to 700 HLA-typed donors comprised 250 to 350 gigabases of sequencing data and 85 million to 100 million unique TCR sequences. Of the roughly 420 genotyped donors, 65% to 90% were placed in the genetic ancestry cluster associated with self-reported Caucasian donors. The study aimed to test whether cataloging public T cell receptors could reveal signatures of past pathogen exposure. Using immunosequencing, the study profiled T cell repertoires from roughly 650 subjects and related those repertoires to cytomegalovirus serostatus. In addition to the first cohort of 666 subjects, a separate validation cohort of over 90 different subjects was used. To predict cytomegalovirus infection status, the study brought together high-throughput TCR immunosequencing, statistical association of individual TCRs with disease status, and machine learning. A later analysis re-examined previously published TCR beta repertoires from more than 650 donors and added high-resolution HLA genotyping to investigate patterns of TCR occurrence. In the later analysis, no new phenotypic data were used to find candidate immune exposures; instead, reliance was placed on TCR beta sequences and their occurrence across donors. An earlier analysis of around 640 of the donors used high-throughput TCR beta sequencing to judge whether each TCR beta V gene segment behaved as functional or pseudogenic. Donor age, sex, ethnicity and CMV serostatus were compiled together with the repertoire data. A later genetic analysis used genome-wide SNP genotypes for about 65% of the roughly 700 donors, treating that subset as a discovery cohort. Every discovery cohort repertoire had been produced on one sequencing platform. Class I and class II HLA loci were covered by the typing at four-digit resolution. Typing coverage varied by locus: roughly 629-630 donors for A, B, C, DRB1 and DQB1; around 560 for DQA1; about 590 for DPA1; approximately 470 for DPB1. A handful of DR-DQ haplotypes were treated as single units for association and clustering because of strong linkage in the cohort. Across some 400 genotyped donors of the cohort, an average of roughly 250,000 unique TCR beta nucleotide sequences per donor were sequenced, and around 20% of those sequences were non-productive. Broader findings and caveats from the paper: Correlated functional status among segregating V segments might reflect linkage disequilibrium, but an unknown experimental factor could not be ruled out. In a later genetic analysis, fewer N-insertions in productive TCRs were reported among donors in an Asian-associated ancestry cluster than the 666-donor mean. When HLA alleles, especially DR and DQ, strongly co-occurred, TCR associations were difficult to assign to individual alleles. In the study, about 150 TCR beta chains were listed as associated with cytomegalovirus. An association between a missense DCLRE1C variant and V-gene and J-gene trimming of TCR beta chains was found in a later genetic analysis and replicated in an independent cohort. A further reported finding was that TCR beta sequences accurately predicted the HLA-A and HLA-B alleles for most subjects in the first cohort. Because counts were too low, about 17 rarely observed V segments, including chromosome 9 orphons, were excluded from the earlier analysis of 587 of the donors. The sequencing pipeline was judged likely to have produced a cluster of highly shared sequence variants as a technical artifact. Some IMGT-functional V segments, including TRBV6-2 and TRBV6-3, could not be distinguished by the 87-base-pair reads and were therefore excluded. A later analysis found that HLA-associated TCR beta chains were more clonally expanded and had lower generation probabilities than equally common non-associated chains. The classifier was reported to diagnose cytomegalovirus status with high specificity and sensitivity in both the original and validation cohorts. Specific HLA alleles were associated with more than 15,000 TCR beta sequences at a false discovery rate of 0.05 in a later analysis. Broadly in line with IMGT annotations, most TCR beta V segments showed up in productive rearrangements about 90% or about 30% of the time in an earlier analysis of under 700 of the donors. This cohort had only TCR beta chains sequenced, and the lack of alpha or paired-chain data limited which features could be detected. In a later analysis, the rate of TCR association differed among HLA loci, with DRB1 alleles having the most associated TCRs and HLA-C alleles having the fewest. While some public TCRs were present in many individuals, most TCR sequences turned up only very rarely across donors. Because HLA typing was missing for some donors at each locus, association tests included only the typed subset. For the cohort, immune exposure information was limited to CMV serostatus. A later analysis found that most CMV-associated TCR beta chains appeared HLA-restricted, with HLA associations seemingly driven largely by CMV exposure. The presence/absence analyses assumed that sequencing depth was roughly uniform across donors, and that assumption may not be true. The authors suggested that the approach could potentially be extended to other disease states and immunological phenotypes. Several of the top co-occurrence clusters appeared to be linked to parvovirus B19, influenza, CMV and Epstein-Barr virus, according to a later analysis. In vitro tests confirmed that a few of the cytomegalovirus-associated TCR beta chains recognize cytomegalovirus antigens.

The cohort consisted of 666 healthy bone marrow donors. All cohort members were sampled while nominally healthy, although unrecorded immune exposures were likely present. The donor was CMV seronegative and belonged to the group of over 300 seronegative cohort members. A peripheral blood sample was provided by each donor, and peripheral blood mononuclear cells were used for TCR beta sequencing. Genomic DNA was extracted from the blood cell samples with the Qiagen DNeasy Blood Extraction Kit. The library was made by the immunoSEQ multiplex PCR assay. The multiplex PCR relied on a mix of 60 forward primers for TCR Vbeta segments and 13 reverse primers for TCR Jbeta segments. A multiplex PCR assay on genomic DNA amplified the CDR3 region of rearranged TCR beta genes. Amplified TCR beta libraries were sequenced as 87-base-pair reads on the Illumina HiSeq System. For the original study's pipeline: A later analysis tallied around 82 million unique TCR beta chains across the roughly 610 repertoires, and 10 million to 11 million of those chains were shared by two or more donors. A nearest-neighbor algorithm error-corrected the raw reads and collapsed the reads into unique sequences, merging closely related sequences to remove PCR and sequencing errors. Alignment of CDR3 sequences to IMGT reference sequences was used to assign V, D and J gene segments. Each retained sequence needed at least a six-nucleotide match to both a V gene segment and a J gene segment. Rearrangements were classified as productive when the CDR3 lacked stop codons and remained in frame with V and J, and all other rearrangements were classified as non-productive. Following IMGT convention, CDR3 was defined as the stretch from the second conserved V-encoded cysteine to the conserved J-encoded phenylalanine. The earlier analysis of 500 to 650 of the donors excluded any sequence lacking an unambiguous match to a single V gene segment. In an earlier analysis of several hundred of the donors, a V segment was called functional when productive rearrangements were above 56.7%, and segregating when the standard deviation between donors exceeded 5%. To diagnose cytomegalovirus status from the catalog of TCR beta chain sequences, a statistical classification framework was built. V and J gene assignment, in a later analysis, came from comparing TCR nucleotide sequences with IMGT/GENE-DB human TR gene sequences. Using the TCRdist pipeline, a later analysis assigned CDR3 sequences along with most-parsimonious VDJ recombination scenarios. In a later analysis, every TCR beta chain was defined by the combination of its CDR3 amino acid sequence and its V-gene family, and reads without a unique V-gene family were dropped. To address suspected cross-contamination and a sequencing artifact, a later analysis removed some 620 highly shared, low-generation-probability nucleotide sequences. For each public chain, a later analysis derived a clonal expansion index from normalized ranks of inferred template counts within each repertoire. A later analysis computed generation probabilities with a VDJ recombination model fitted to out-of-frame rearrangements, and checked the results against IGoR. In a later analysis, TCR-TCR, TCR-HLA and TCR-CMV co-occurrence was scored with hypergeometric tests, and a repertoire-size bias correction was applied to TCR pairs. To estimate false discovery rates, a later analysis permuted the HLA or CMV assignments 20 times. In a later analysis, co-occurring TCRs were grouped using DBSCAN, and TCRdist sequence similarity was added for clustering within HLA-allele-positive subsets. For co-occurrence clustering, repertoires with fewer than 30,000 or more than 120,000 public chains were excluded, along with a handful of repertoires with anomalous nucleotide sharing. TCRdb limited this immuneACCESS table to in-frame rearrangements with V and J called. A share of clones is missing; checked studies link under half to unresolved V genes, and the rest is unexplained. V and J calls and clone size are copied from that table; D and trimming were computed from the DNA. The sample table lists 150,000 to 200,000 clones, roughly 88% of them with a count of one. The leading ten clones occupy less than 2% of the sample.

Concerning this clone itself: This receptor's antigen is unknown. Base qualities are not recorded, but no much larger clone differs from it by a single base.

CDR1 and CDR2, looked up from the germline V gene (reference sequence), are MNHEY and SMNVEV. The CDR3 has 14 amino acids, counting the end cysteine and phenylalanine. Only CDR3 DNA is held: 42 bases, read in frame from base 1. After removal of 6 bases from V and 7 bases from J, the junction retains 4 bases not matched to a gene. The rearranged segments are TRBV27 and TRBJ1-4; the junction holds 11 bases that match TRBD1. This clonotype was sampled from a woman aged 18-35 years in good health and CMV-seronegative. The material sequenced was PBMCs. The CDR3 region reads CASSSGTGGEKLFF. The sequenced DNA is TGTGCCAGCAGCTCCGGGACAGGGGGTGAAAAACTGTTTTTT.